These 18 T cell receptor beta chains came from one sample sequenced in a study of blood T cell repertoires in COVID-19. TCRdb's copy holds only in-frame clones and misses some; the assay was immunoSEQ multiplex PCR. The data contain 250,000 to 350,000 clones, less than 90% of them singletons. The source material was PBMCs or T cells enriched from blood (not recorded which). The origin of the receptors is a woman in her forties or fifties who had recovered from COVID-19.

The chain joins TRBV6-5 to TRBJ2-7; D may be TRBD2 (5 bases). The CDR3 extends over 15 amino acids. Trimming shortened V by 10 bases and J by 0 bases, and 19 bases separated the two germline ends. CDR1 and CDR2 (germline): MNHEY, SVGAGI. The CDR3 here is CAISRDVATSYEQYF. CDR3 coding DNA: TGTGCCATCTCCCGGGATGTGGCAACCTCCTACGAGCAGTACTTC.

This rearrangement joins TRBV4-1 to TRBJ2-3; 9 positions agree with TRBD2. The length of the CDR3 is 16 residues. Germline V lookup: CDR1 MGHRA, CDR2 YSYEKL. Trimming removed 1 base from V and 2 bases from J; junction bases left unmatched: 4. CDR3 coding DNA: TGCGCCAGCAGCCAAGCTAGCGGGACTACCACAGATACGCAGTATTTT. Translation gives CASSQASGTTTDTQYF.

The gene calls are TRBV12-3 or TRBV12-4 and TRBJ1-2; a possible D gene is TRBD1 (6 bases). V shed 4 bases and J shed 7 bases, with 10 bases lying between them. The CDR3 length is 12 residues. In DNA, the CDR3 is TGTGCCAGCAGTTGGGGACAAGGTGGCTACACCTTC. Translation: CASSWGQGGYTF.

The chain has TRBV6-2 or TRBV6-3 and TRBJ1-2; unclear D gene. The CDR3 consists of 13 residues. Germline-derived CDR1 and CDR2 are MNHEY and SVGEGT. V lost 6 bases to trimming and J lost 6 bases, with 14 bases between them. The CDR3 nucleotides are TGTGCCAGCAGCGAGGTCGGAGCCCATGGCTACACCTTC. Translating it yields CASSEVGAHGYTF.

The chain recombines TRBV18 with TRBJ2-5; 9 bases align to TRBD1. V dropped 5 bases and J dropped 5; count of bases not matched to a gene: 3. The V gene's germline CDR1 is KGHSH and CDR2 LQKENI. The CDR3 is 13 residues long. For the CDR3, the DNA is TGTGCCAGCTCATCGGACAGGGGTGAGACCCAGTACTTC. The encoded protein is CASSSDRGETQYF.

The J gene is TRBJ2-2, the V gene TRBV7-9, with D possibly matching TRBD2 (6 bases). This CDR3 spans 17 amino acids. Trimming stripped 7 bases from V and 0 bases from J, with 18 bases between. Germline assignment: CDR1 SEHNR and CDR2 FQNEAQ (reference sequence). CDR3 bases: TGTGCCAGCATCCTATACGACCTAGCGCCGAACACCGGGGAGCTGTTTTTT. Translation: CASILYDLAPNTGELFF. Full variable domain (missing parts from reference TRBV7-9 and TRBJ2-2): DTGVSQNPRHKITKRGQNVTFRCDPISEHNRLYWYRQTLGQGPEFLTYFQNEAQLEKSRLLSDRFSAERPKGSFSTLEIQRTEQGDSAMYLCASILYDLAPNTGELFFGEGSRLTVL.

V gene TRBV28 combines with J gene TRBJ2-3; tentatively, D is TRBD2 (5 bases). Trimming cost V 7 bases and J 2 bases, with 10 bases left between them. The CDR3 runs 13 residues. Germline CDR1 is MDHEN and CDR2 is SYDVKM. In DNA, the CDR3 is TGTGCCAGCAACGGGCGGGCCACAGATACGCAGTATTTT. Translating gives CASNGRATDTQYF.

The chain combines TRBV20-1 with TRBJ2-1, with 13 bases lining up with TRBD2. The CDR3 is 17 residues long. With 3 bases clipped from V and 7 bases from J, the junction kept 12 bases outside the gene matches. Germline lookup yields CDR1 DFQATT and CDR2 SNEGSKA (reference sequence). CDR3 amino acids: CSASQPRTSGSGNEQFF. CDR3 nucleotides: TGCAGTGCTAGTCAGCCCCGGACTAGCGGGAGTGGTAATGAGCAGTTCTTC.

A single count supports this clone. In nucleotides, the CDR3 is TGTGCCAGCATGTACTCCAGGGGGCGATTAACTGAAGCTTTCTTT. Translated, it gives CASMYSRGRLTEAFF. The chain uses TRBV28 and TRBJ1-1, with 8 bases that match TRBD1. Germline assignment: CDR1 MDHEN and CDR2 SYDVKM. The CDR3 contains 15 residues. With 7 bases clipped from V and 5 bases from J, the junction kept 12 bases outside the gene matches.

DNA of the CDR3: TGTGCCAGCAGCTTCGGGACAGGGTTATACAATGAGCAGTTCTTC. Translated, it gives CASSFGTGLYNEQFF. The chain employs TRBV5-8 and TRBJ2-1, with 9 bases aligning to TRBD1. The germline CDR1 and CDR2 sequences are SGHTS and YDEGEE. The CDR3 is 15 residues long. The V segment lost 2 bases and the J segment 4 bases; nucleotides outside the gene matches: 4. The whole variable domain, remainder taken from reference TRBV5-8 and TRBJ2-1, is EAGVTQSPTHLIKTRGQQATLRCSPISGHTSVYWYQQALGLGLQFLLWYDEGEERNRGNFPPRFSGRQFPNYSSELNVNALELEDSALYLCASSFGTGLYNEQFFGPGTRLTVL.

This chain uses TRBV27 with TRBJ2-2; TRBD2 matches at 11 bases. Germline V gives CDR1 MNHEY, CDR2 SMNVEV (reference sequence). The V gene end was trimmed by 5 bases and the J gene end by 7 bases; junction bases not matched to a gene: 9. This CDR3 has 16 amino acids. The CDR3, as DNA: TGTGCCAGCAGTACATGGACTAGCGGGCGGAGCGGGGAGCTGTTTTTT. Amino acids: CASSTWTSGRSGELFF.

V and J are TRBV2 and TRBJ2-7; the match to TRBD2 covers 13 bases. Germline assignment: CDR1 SNHLY and CDR2 FYNNEI. This CDR3 has 15 amino acids. Trimming took 4 bases from V and 4 from J; bases not matched to a gene: 4. This chain's CDR3 is CASSGGLAGTYEQYF. The CDR3 bases are TGTGCCAGCAGTGGGGGACTAGCGGGGACTTACGAGCAGTACTTC.

The chain employs TRBV3-1 (or the pseudogene TRBV3-2) and TRBJ2-3; the D gene is possibly TRBD1 (5 bases). Trimming stripped 3 bases from V and 6 bases from J, with 13 bases between. The CDR3 covers 14 residues. Germline V gene sequence: CDR1 LGHDT, CDR2 YNNKEL (reference sequence). The CDR3 DNA follows: TGTGCCAGCAGCCACCCAGGGCCCTCGGATACGCAGTATTTT. It codes for CASSHPGPSDTQYF.

The V and J genes are TRBV14 and TRBJ2-1, with TRBD2 identical over 7 bases. With 0 bases clipped from V and 3 bases from J, the junction kept 11 bases outside the gene matches. Per the germline V gene, CDR1 is SGHDN and CDR2 is FVKESK. CDR3 length: 18 residues. The CDR3 nucleotides read TGTGCCAGCAGCCAAGAATTTAAAGCGGGGTCCCGCTACAATGAGCAGTTCTTC. Residues: CASSQEFKAGSRYNEQFF.

This clone has a single count. V usage is TRBV10-1 and J usage is TRBJ1-3; TRBD1 might be the D (6 bases). This CDR3 has 18 amino acids. V was shortened by 3 bases and J by 7 bases, with 25 bases between the two germline ends. Per the germline V gene, CDR1 is WNHNN and CDR2 is SYGVQD (reference sequence). The CDR3 loop reads CASSERDKPGNTTNTIYF. The CDR3 region has the DNA TGCGCCAGCAGTGAACGGGACAAACCAGGAAACACCACTAACACCATATATTTT.

The chain carries TRBV5-1 and TRBJ2-7, with D hard to call. The germline CDR1 and CDR2 sequences are SGHRS and YFSETQ. The CDR3 loop spans 13 amino acids. V was pared by 0 bases and J by 4 bases, with 8 bases between. This chain's CDR3 is CASSLGRLYEQYF. The CDR3 bases are TGCGCCAGCAGCTTGGGCAGGCTGTACGAGCAGTACTTC.

This sequence joins TRBV7-9 and TRBJ2-7, with TRBD1 matching over 7 bases. The CDR3 extends over 16 amino acids. Germline V lookup: CDR1 SEHNR, CDR2 FQNEAQ (reference sequence). The V segment lost 1 base and the J segment 1 base; nucleotides outside the gene matches: 7. The CDR3 DNA reads TGTGCCAGCAGCTTAGTTTCCGGGACAGCTTCCTACGAGCAGTACTTC. Translating it yields CASSLVSGTASYEQYF. Variable domain in full (rest from reference TRBV7-9 and TRBJ2-7): DTGVSQNPRHKITKRGQNVTFRCDPISEHNRLYWYRQTLGQGPEFLTYFQNEAQLEKSRLLSDRFSAERPKGSFSTLEIQRTEQGDSAMYLCASSLVSGTASYEQYFGPGTRLTVT.

DNA for the CDR3: TGTGCCTGGAGAGAACCAGGGGCGACTAATGAAAAACTGTTTTTT. This gives the protein CAWREPGATNEKLFF. V gene TRBV30 combines with J gene TRBJ1-4, with a tentative D call TRBD1 (6 bases). Germline CDR1 GTSNPN, CDR2 SVGIG (reference sequence). This CDR3 comprises 15 residues. V gave up 3 bases and J gave up 2 bases, with 13 bases separating them.